A single T cell receptor beta chain is shown here with its context. The data are from a study of OX40 agonist ivuxolimab in advanced cancers. TCRdb's copy holds only in-frame clones and misses some; the assay was immunoSEQ multiplex PCR. In the table there are approximately 45,000 clones, around 85% of which are singletons. Germline V CDR1 and CDR2: SGHNT, YYREEE (reference sequence). CDR3 length: 13 residues. V shed 6 bases and J shed 6 bases, with 13 bases lying between them. This chain uses TRBV5-4 with TRBJ2-1; D remains unclear. The sample was CD4+ or CD8+ T cells sorted from blood, taken in a trial of the OX40 agonist ivuxolimab. The receptor was isolated from an adult with an advanced solid tumor such as melanoma, head and neck, liver or kidney cancer. The CDR3 spells CASTAAGFNEQFF. The CDR3 DNA reads as TGTGCCAGCACCGCTGCCGGTTTCAATGAGCAGTTCTTC.